This entry concerns a single T cell receptor beta chain. The antigen is unknown. This entry is derived from a study of T cell responses to AZD1222 COVID-19 vaccine. TCRdb's table, derived via immunoSEQ multiplex PCR, lists solely in-frame clones and lacks some. The data show approximately 100,000 clones, with about nine tenths seen just once and 3% to 4% held by the top ten. In germline, CDR1 is MNHEY, CDR2 SMNVEV (reference sequence). V dropped 8 bases and J dropped 7; count of bases not matched to a gene: 13. This CDR3 is built from 16 residues. Whole-study results and caveats: Most donors were white British and more were female, and clonal diversity was possibly underestimated. Once two AZD1222 doses were given, Spike-specific TCR breadth and depth went up.

The specimen comprised peripheral blood, sampled 28 days after the second dose of the MenACWY control vaccine. The sequence derives from an adult who received the MenACWY meningococcal vaccine as a control. The gene calls are TRBV27 and TRBJ2-3; TRBD2 matches 12 bases. The CDR3, as DNA: TGTGCCAGCTTCTCAACTAGCGGGGGGCGCAAATATACGCAGTATTTT. The encoded protein is CASFSTSGGRKYTQYF.